This TCR beta chain originates from a study of post-analysis software for immune sequencing data. Study-level results: There were five TRBV segments more frequent in patients than controls, and TRBV5-6, TRBV5-1 and TRBV20-1 were among them. F measure grouped same-batch samples tightly together. For normalized Chao1 diversity, multiple sclerosis patients scored significantly lower than controls did.

V gave up 6 bases and J gave up 8 bases, with 8 bases separating them. Germline loops: CDR1 MNHNS, CDR2 SASEGT. CDR3 length: 11 amino acids. TCR beta libraries were prepared from cDNA with unique molecular identifiers. T cells numbering about 0.85 to 10 million yielded cDNA molecules that totaled about 500,000. TCRdb called the PCR reads again in MiXCR, with one record for every CDR3 protein. The data contain about 820,000 distinct CDR3 sequences, roughly 50% of them singletons. A word on this clonotype: Its cognate antigen is unknown.

The rearrangement joins TRBV6-1 to TRBJ2-1; D unclear. Sequenced sample: blood. This clonotype originated in a girl between 5 and 17 years old with multiple sclerosis. In DNA, the CDR3 is TGTGCCAGCAGCGCCGCTTATGAGCAGTTCTTC. Translation gives CASSAAYEQFF.